This passage covers 25 T cell receptor beta chains from one sample sequenced in a study of T-cell memory formation after mild COVID-19. Each CDR3 protein gets one entry after TCRdb re-called the 5' RACE reads with MiXCR. Among about 350,000 distinct CDR3 sequences listed, about 13% were seen once. Sequenced: PBMCs or a T cell subset sorted from them (not recorded which). The receptors stem from a man younger than 35 who had mild COVID-19 (a few samples of this study predate the infection). Cell type and time point are not known.

The chain joins TRBV20-1 to TRBJ2-2, with TRBD2 matching over 13 bases. V gave up 5 bases and J gave up 7 bases; unmatched junction bases: 4. The CDR3 is 14 amino acids. Germline CDR1 and CDR2: DFQATT and SNEGSKA (reference sequence). CDR3 nucleotide sequence: TGCAGTGCTGCACTAGCGGGAGGGGTCGGGGAGCTGTTTTTT. Protein: CSAALAGGVGELFF.

This clonotype turned up a few times. The chain employs TRBV20-1 and TRBJ2-5; 10 bases fit TRBD2. The trim removed 5 bases at V and 5 bases at J, leaving 11 bases unmatched. Germline loops: CDR1 DFQATT, CDR2 SNEGSKA (reference sequence). CDR3 size: 15 residues. CDR3 DNA: TGCAGTGCTGGTCGCGGAAGCGGGGGGGATGAGACCCAGTACTTC. Residues: CSAGRGSGGDETQYF.

The gene calls are TRBV6-5 and TRBJ2-2; no reliable D call. Germline CDR1 and CDR2: MNHEY and SVGAGI. The CDR3 totals 16 residues. Trimming stripped 4 bases from V and 3 bases from J, with 15 bases between. CDR3 sequence reads: CASSSPPGRHTGELFF. The CDR3 bases are TGTGCCAGCAGTTCCCCCCCAGGACGGCACACCGGGGAGCTGTTTTTT.

The CDR3 here is CASSLVKGQETQYF. CDR3 nucleotide sequence: TGTGCCAGCAGCTTAGTTAAAGGCCAAGAGACCCAGTACTTC. This chain uses TRBV7-6 with TRBJ2-5; D call uncertain. The CDR3 is 14 amino acids. The V and J ends lost 1 base and 1 base respectively, with 7 bases between them. The germline V gene encodes CDR1 SGHVS and CDR2 FNYEAQ. Together with reference TRBV7-6 and TRBJ2-5, the CDR3 gives the full variable domain: GAGVSQSPRYKVTKRGQDVALRCDPISGHVSLYWYRQALGQGPEFLTYFNYEAQQDKSGLPNDRFSAERPEGSISTLTIQRTEQRDSAMYRCASSLVKGQETQYFGPGTRLLVL.

V and J are TRBV7-2 and TRBJ1-1; no clear D. This CDR3 contains 14 residues. The V gene lost 1 base and the J gene lost 5 bases, with 11 bases spanning the gap. Germline CDR1 SGHTA, CDR2 FQGNSA. The CDR3 nucleotides read TGTGCCAGCAGCTTAGTTGCCGGGAAAACTGAAGCTTTCTTT. This codes for CASSLVAGKTEAFF.

A word on this clonotype: Sequence at one end of the junction differs from germline and may be a read error. The J gene is TRBJ2-3, the V gene TRBV5-1, with D tentatively TRBD1 (5 bases). The CDR3 consists of 15 residues. CDR1 SGHRS and CDR2 YFSETQ come from the germline V gene. Here the CDR3 reads CARSLGQSSTDTQYF. In nucleotides, the CDR3 is TGCGCCAGAAGCTTGGGGCAGTCAAGCACAGATACGCAGTATTTT. Using reference TRBV5-1 and TRBJ2-3 for the parts outside the CDR3, the full variable domain is KAGVTQTPRYLIKTRGQQVTLSCSPISGHRSVSWYQQTPGQGLQFLFEYFSETQRNKGNFPGRFSGRQFSNSRSEMNVSTLELGDSALYLCARSLGQSSTDTQYFGPGTRLTVL.

The chain joins TRBV3-1 to TRBJ1-1, with D unclear. This CDR3 region has 13 residues. V was pared by 5 bases and J by 3 bases, with 10 bases between. The V gene's germline CDR1 is LGHDT and CDR2 YNNKEL (reference sequence). CDR3 amino acids: CASSTSEYTEAFF. The CDR3 bases are TGTGCCAGCAGCACGTCAGAGTACACTGAAGCTTTCTTT.

This rearrangement joins TRBV7-2 to TRBJ2-5; 10 nucleotides match TRBD2. This CDR3 has 16 residues. V shed 3 bases, J shed 4 bases, and the junction held 8 bases outside the gene matches. The germline CDR1 and CDR2 sequences are SGHTA and FQGNSA. CDR3 sequence reads: CASSFNPSGGGETQYF. The CDR3 nucleotides read TGTGCCAGCAGCTTTAACCCGAGCGGGGGGGGAGAGACCCAGTACTTC.

This clonotype was counted ten times or more. The V call is TRBV18, the J call TRBJ2-4; 9 nucleotides match TRBD1. Looked up from germline, CDR1 is KGHSH and CDR2 is LQKENI. Trimming cost V 3 bases and J 2 bases; bases outside gene matches: 5. CDR3 length: 16 residues. In DNA form, the CDR3 reads TGTGCCAGCTCACCGGGACAGGGAAAGACCAAAAACATTCAGTACTTC. Amino acids: CASSPGQGKTKNIQYF.

The rearrangement links TRBV20-1 to TRBJ2-1; D remains ambiguous. This CDR3 has 13 residues. Germline CDR1 reads DFQATT; CDR2 reads SNEGSKA (reference sequence). Trimming pared 4 bases from V and 0 bases from J, leaving 7 bases between. The CDR3, as DNA: TGCAGTGCTATATGGGGCTCCTACAATGAGCAGTTCTTC. Translating it yields CSAIWGSYNEQFF.

This clonotype was counted at least ten times. V gene TRBV7-3 combines with J gene TRBJ2-3; 7 bases are a match to TRBD1. CDR1 and CDR2 from the germline V gene are SGHTA and FQGTGA. The length of the CDR3 is 15 residues. J lost 1 base, V lost 2 bases, and 3 bases had no gene match. Here the CDR3 reads CASSLFGQGTDTQYF. In nucleotides, the CDR3 is TGTGCCAGCAGCTTATTCGGACAGGGCACAGATACGCAGTATTTT. The whole variable domain, remainder taken from reference TRBV7-3 and TRBJ2-3, is GAGVSQTPSNKVTEKGKYVELRCDPISGHTALYWYRQSLGQGPEFLIYFQGTGAADDSGLPNDRFFAVRPEGSVSTLKIQRTERGDSAVYLCASSLFGQGTDTQYFGPGTRLTVL.

This clonotype turned up a few times. This rearrangement joins TRBV5-1 to TRBJ2-3; tentatively, D is TRBD1 (5 bases). The ends were cut back, 4 bases at V and 6 bases at J, with 15 bases in the middle. CDR3 length: 14 residues. Germline assignment: CDR1 SGHRS and CDR2 YFSETQ. CDR3 loop: CASSEVEAGDTQYF. DNA for the CDR3: TGCGCCAGCAGCGAGGTAGAGGCAGGGGATACGCAGTATTTT.

The rearrangement uses TRBV12-3 or TRBV12-4 and TRBJ1-2, with 9 positions matching TRBD1. V gave up 6 bases and J gave up 2 bases; unmatched junction bases: 1. The CDR3 spans 13 residues. CDR3 nucleotide sequence: TGTGCCAGCAGGACAGGGGGGAACTATGGCTACACCTTC. Translating it yields CASRTGGNYGYTF.

There are a few counts of this clonotype. The CDR3 nucleotides are TGCGCCAGCATCGACAGGGAGTCTGGGGCCAACGTCCTGACTTTC. This sequence encodes CASIDRESGANVLTF. V is TRBV5-1 and J is TRBJ2-6, with TRBD1 matching 7 bases. Germline V gives CDR1 SGHRS, CDR2 YFSETQ. V lost 6 bases and J lost 1; bases outside the gene matches: 4. CDR3 size: 15 residues.

J is TRBJ1-1 and V is TRBV5-4; perhaps TRBD1 as D (5 bases). The germline gives CDR1 SGHNT, CDR2 YYREEE (reference sequence). V lost 3 bases, J lost 1 base, and 13 bases lay in between. The CDR3 consists of 15 residues. The CDR3 region is CASSWGSAENTEAFF. In nucleotides, the CDR3 is TGTGCCAGCAGCTGGGGGTCAGCAGAGAACACTGAAGCTTTCTTT.

The rearrangement links TRBV9 to TRBJ2-4, with D possibly matching TRBD2 (6 bases). CDR3 length: 13 amino acids. The V gene lost 0 bases and the J gene lost 8 bases, with 9 bases spanning the gap. Germline V gene lookup returns CDR1 SGDLS and CDR2 YYNGEE. This chain's CDR3 is CASSVGDSDIQYF. The DNA of the CDR3 is TGTGCCAGCAGCGTAGGGGACTCTGACATTCAGTACTTC.

The chain links TRBV11-2 to TRBJ2-5; 11 bases align to TRBD2. CDR3 length: 15 amino acids. Germline CDR1 is SGHAT and CDR2 is FQNNGV. Trimming took 5 bases from V and 2 from J; bases not matched to a gene: 4. CDR3 DNA: TGTGCCAGCAGCCAGGGACTAGCGGAGCAAGAGACCCAGTACTTC. Its translation is CASSQGLAEQETQYF.

This clonotype appeared many times. The junction shows a germline mismatch at one end, possibly a read error. The chain recombines TRBV7-7 with TRBJ2-1; D gene unclear. Looked up from germline, CDR1 is SSHAT and CDR2 is FNYEAQ (reference sequence). CDR3 length: 13 amino acids. The CDR3 nucleotides are TGTGCTAGCAGCCCGGGCCATGACAATGAGCAGTTCTTC. Its protein is CASSPGHDNEQFF.

This clonotype has at least ten counts. This chain links TRBV7-2 with TRBJ1-1; D is unresolved. Germline V CDR1 and CDR2: SGHTA, FQGNSA. The V end was cut by 5 bases, the J end by 3 bases, with 13 bases between. This CDR3 comprises 14 residues. CDR3 loop: CASSLTAADTEAFF. In DNA form, the CDR3 reads TGTGCCAGCAGCCTCACGGCGGCGGACACTGAAGCTTTCTTT.

This clonotype showed up just a few times. The chain recombines TRBV10-2 with TRBJ1-2; TRBD1 matches at 7 bases. Unmatched junction bases numbered 5, after V lost 5 bases and J lost 8 bases. The CDR3 totals 12 residues. Germline-derived CDR1 and CDR2 are WSHSY and SAAADI. This chain's CDR3 is CASSRQGFGYTF. In DNA form, the CDR3 reads TGCGCCAGCAGTCGACAGGGCTTCGGCTACACCTTC.

V usage is TRBV28 and J usage is TRBJ2-2; possibly TRBD1 for D (5 bases). CDR1 and CDR2 from the germline V gene are MDHEN and SYDVKM. CDR3 length: 12 residues. The germline V and J ends were trimmed by 5 bases and 7 bases, with 8 bases remaining between them. The CDR3 loop reads CASSIDSGELFF. The CDR3 DNA reads TGTGCCAGCAGTATCGACAGCGGGGAGCTGTTTTTT.

This clonotype was observed a few times. The V gene is TRBV10-3, the J gene TRBJ1-3; no clear D. Deletions cut 7 bases from V and 0 bases from J, with 13 bases between. This CDR3 has 15 amino acids. Germline loops: CDR1 ENHRY, CDR2 SYGVKD. The CDR3 region is CAINAGGFSGNTIYF. The DNA of the CDR3 is TGTGCCATCAATGCCGGAGGGTTCTCTGGAAACACCATATATTTT.

The chain joins TRBV4-2 to TRBJ2-5, with 8 positions matching TRBD2. With V trimmed by 0 bases and J by 5 bases, 8 bases remained unmatched. This CDR3 contains 16 residues. Per the germline V gene, CDR1 is LGHNA and CDR2 is YNFKEQ. The CDR3 coding sequence is TGTGCCAGCAGCCAAGATTTCCGGACTAGCTGGGAGACCCAGTACTTC. Translation: CASSQDFRTSWETQYF.

The chain employs TRBV6-6 and TRBJ2-7; D gene ambiguous. In germline, CDR1 is MNHNY, CDR2 SVGAGI (reference sequence). This CDR3 comprises 13 residues. V was clipped by 2 bases and J by 4 bases, with 9 bases between them. CDR3 amino acids: CASSYASGYEQYF. For the CDR3, the DNA is TGTGCCAGCAGTTACGCCTCCGGGTACGAGCAGTACTTC.

This clonotype has just a few counts. The rearrangement joins TRBV4-2 to TRBJ2-7; 8 bases map to TRBD1. Germline CDR1 and CDR2: LGHNA and YNFKEQ. The length of the CDR3 is 15 residues. V trimming: 4 bases; J trimming: 6 bases; junction bases outside the gene matches: 11. CDR3 sequence (DNA): TGTGCCAGCAGCCGCGGAAGGACAGGGAGTTTCGAGCAGTACTTC. Its protein is CASSRGRTGSFEQYF.